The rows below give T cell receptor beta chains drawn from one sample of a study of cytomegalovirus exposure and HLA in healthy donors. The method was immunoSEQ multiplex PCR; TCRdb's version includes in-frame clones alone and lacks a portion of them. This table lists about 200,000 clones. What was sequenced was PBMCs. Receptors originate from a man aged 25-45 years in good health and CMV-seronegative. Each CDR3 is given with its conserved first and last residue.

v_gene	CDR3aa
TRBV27	CASSLSGWGRRETQYF
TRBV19	CASSIRTTYNEQFF
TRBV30	CALARVGNEQFF
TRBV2	CASSEGQGHNQPQHF
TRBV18	CASSIGGNPEAFF
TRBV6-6	CASRHIQGKSDTQYF
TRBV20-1	CSARRDTEAFF
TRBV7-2	CASSLDRGEQYF
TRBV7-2	CASSLGTGKADTQYF
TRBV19	CASTTPQGAHQPQHF
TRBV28	CASSLTGGWNTGELFF
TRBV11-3	CASSPRTGHYEQYF
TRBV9	CASSTTASGDYNEQFF
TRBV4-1	CASKGLRLAHNEQFF
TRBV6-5	CASSYFDNSPLHF
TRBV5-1	CASSFRSRPIVGTGVSYNEQFF
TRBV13	CASSLGSNQPQHF
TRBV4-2	CASTANPGNYGYTF
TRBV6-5	CASSSNLGEVYGYTF
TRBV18	CASSPPGLAGGQLFF
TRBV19	CASSPTGGRETQYF
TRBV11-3	CASSALPRVPEAFF
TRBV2	CASSAAGQDYGYTF
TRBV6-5	CASSSTGNYGYTF
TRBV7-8	CASSLDRPFYGYTF
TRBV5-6	CASSKGLGQGTSPLHF
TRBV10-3	CAISLSERTDTQYF
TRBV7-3	CASSLGEGDTDTQYF
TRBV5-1	CASTSYGYTF
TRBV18	CASSPGGARTDTQYF
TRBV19	CASSINADTIYF
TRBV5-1	CASRTRLAGMLDGSYNEQFF
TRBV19	CASSTSRTGPGREQYF
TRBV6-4	CASSDHLAATDTQYF
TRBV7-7	CASSLGQGSGNTIYF
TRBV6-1	CASSEVGGSGNTIYF
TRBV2	CASSAGSNQPQHF
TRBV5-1	CASSLEGARANTEAFF
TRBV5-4	CASSRPGGDEQFF
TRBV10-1	CASSPTRQTAYYGYTF
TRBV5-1	CASSSSPGTGNPQETQYF
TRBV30	CAWTDFDSGLFNF
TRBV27	CASSFIRDRGTNTGELFF
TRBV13	CASSLGNSGSAWNNEQFF
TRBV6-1	CASSEAGAGVDNEQFF
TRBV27	CASTLLGPGGREKLFF
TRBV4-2	CASSKLAGGLNEQFF
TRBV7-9	CASSSGTAYTGELFF
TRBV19	CASSGEGHQPQHF
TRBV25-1	CASSEYRGRGQGTEAFF
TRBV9	CASSPREANGYTF
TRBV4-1	CASSQPIQGNTEAFF
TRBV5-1	CASSFDRGAYGYTF
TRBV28	CATHRVGEPHNKEAFF
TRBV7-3	CASSLDPGQGREQYF
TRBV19	CASSIGLAGGWDTQYF
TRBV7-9	CASSKGASYNEQFF
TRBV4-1	CASSQERLAGRNIQYF